What follows are 18 T cell receptor beta chains derived from one specimen sequenced in a study of CD8 T cells in Susac syndrome. Random-hexamer reverse transcription was applied to roughly 0.5 to 1 ug RNA. TCRdb reprocessed the immunoSEQ multiplex PCR reads with MiXCR, giving one entry per CDR3 protein. The sample lists approximately 190,000 distinct CDR3 sequences, approximately 96% seen once, with around 0.1% in the top ten. Source material: CD4+ T cells from PBMCs. All receptors come from a human donor with Susac syndrome.

V is TRBV18 and J is TRBJ1-2, with unresolved D. Trimming removed 9 bases at V and 2 bases at J, with 13 bases between. The CDR3 has 13 amino acids. The germline gives CDR1 KGHSH, CDR2 LQKENI. The CDR3 sequence is CASSIDGNYGYTF. As DNA, the CDR3 is TGTGCCAGTAGTATCGACGGGAACTATGGCTACACCTTC.

This chain joins TRBV5-6 and TRBJ2-3; TRBD1 matches at 9 bases. The CDR3 has 16 amino acids. V was clipped by 0 bases and J by 4 bases; unmatched bases: 6. CDR1 and CDR2 from the germline V gene are SGHDT and YYEEEE. CDR3 DNA sequence: TGTGCCAGCAGCTTGGGACGGGGACAGGGTGCAGATACGCAGTATTTT. It codes for CASSLGRGQGADTQYF.

The V call is TRBV12-5, the J call TRBJ1-5; 7 nucleotides match TRBD1. V lost 1 base, J lost 6 bases, and 6 bases stayed unmatched. The CDR3 covers 15 residues. The germline gives CDR1 LGHNT, CDR2 FRNRAP. In nucleotides, the CDR3 is TGTGCTAGTGGTTTGGAAGGCAGGGGGTCTCAGCCCCAGCATTTT. This gives the protein CASGLEGRGSQPQHF.

This chain joins TRBV29-1 and TRBJ1-2; D possibly corresponds to TRBD1 (5 bases). Deletions cut 4 bases from V and 6 bases from J, with 18 bases between. This CDR3 has 14 amino acids. Germline CDR1 and CDR2: SQVTM and ANQGSEA. This CDR3 is CSVAPNAGLDGYTF. The CDR3 DNA is TGCAGCGTTGCGCCCAATGCGGGGCTGGATGGCTACACCTTC.

The V gene is TRBV6-5, the J gene TRBJ1-4, with 7 bases that match TRBD1. The ends lost 6 bases at V and 5 bases at J; junction bases unmatched: 6. The CDR3 loop spans 14 amino acids. Per the germline V gene, CDR1 is MNHEY and CDR2 is SVGAGI. CDR3 amino acids: CASRLGQLNEKLFF. The CDR3 DNA follows: TGTGCCAGCAGGCTGGGACAGCTAAATGAAAAACTGTTTTTT.

V is TRBV5-1 and J is TRBJ2-5, with TRBD2 matching 9 bases. The CDR3 has 15 residues. The trim removed 3 bases at V and 1 base at J, leaving 4 bases unmatched. Per germline, CDR1 SGHRS and CDR2 YFSETQ. Here the CDR3 DNA reads TGCGCCAGCAGCTCCCCGACTAGCGGCCAAGAGACCCAGTACTTC. Translated: CASSSPTSGQETQYF. Full variable domain (missing parts from reference TRBV5-1 and TRBJ2-5): KAGVTQTPRYLIKTRGQQVTLSCSPISGHRSVSWYQQTPGQGLQFLFEYFSETQRNKGNFPGRFSGRQFSNSRSEMNVSTLELGDSALYLCASSSPTSGQETQYFGPGTRLLVL.

The chain combines TRBV7-2 with TRBJ1-1; maybe TRBD1 (5 bases). This CDR3 is 13 amino acids long. Per the germline V gene, CDR1 is SGHTA and CDR2 is FQGNSA. Deletions cut 3 bases from V and 8 bases from J, with 13 bases between. The DNA for the CDR3 is TGTGCCAGCAGCTTGGGGGTGGAGATAGAAGCTTTCTTT. It is translated as CASSLGVEIEAFF.

This chain uses TRBV29-1 with TRBJ1-2, with 9 positions matching TRBD1. J was trimmed by 5 bases and V by 3 bases; bases with no gene match: 7. From germline, CDR1 is SQVTM and CDR2 ANQGSEA. The CDR3 runs 14 residues. In DNA, the CDR3 is TGCAGCGTTGAGACCATAGGGACAGGGTATGGCTACACCTTC. Protein product: CSVETIGTGYGYTF. Supplemented by reference TRBV29-1 and TRBJ1-2, the full variable domain reads SAVISQKPSRDICQRGTSLTIQCQVDSQVTMMFWYRQQPGQSLTLIATANQGSEATYESGFVIDKFPISRPNLTFSTLTVSNMSPEDSSIYLCSVETIGTGYGYTFGSGTRLTVV.

V is TRBV9 and J is TRBJ1-1, with 9 positions matching TRBD1. V lost 0 bases, J lost 5 bases, and 8 bases stayed unmatched. Germline-derived CDR1 and CDR2 are SGDLS and YYNGEE. The CDR3 sequence is 16 residues long. The CDR3 nucleotides read TGTGCCAGCAGCGTAGGGGCCCGGGACAGGGATACTGAAGCTTTCTTT. This sequence encodes CASSVGARDRDTEAFF.

The rearrangement links TRBV12-3 or TRBV12-4 to TRBJ2-2; 9 bases are shared with TRBD1. Losses at the gene ends were 5 bases for V and 5 bases for J; bases not matched to a gene: 6. The CDR3 sequence is 15 residues long. CDR3 nucleotides: TGTGCCAGCAGTGCACAGGGGGCAAGGACCGGGGAGCTGTTTTTT. This codes for CASSAQGARTGELFF.

This chain connects TRBV27 to TRBJ2-7; D may be TRBD1 (5 bases). This CDR3 is built from 14 residues. Trimming removed 2 bases at V and 2 bases at J, with 10 bases between. CDR1 is MNHEY and CDR2 is SMNVEV in the germline V gene (reference sequence). For the CDR3, the DNA is TGTGCCAGCAGTTTAAGGGGCCCACCCTACGAGCAGTACTTC. It yields the protein CASSLRGPPYEQYF.

The V gene is TRBV12-3 or TRBV12-4, the J gene TRBJ1-1, with 9 bases lining up with TRBD1. CDR3 length: 14 residues. The V segment lost 4 bases and the J segment 5 bases; nucleotides outside the gene matches: 5. CDR3 sequence (DNA): TGTGCCAGCAGTTCCAGGACAGGGGTGACTGAAGCTTTCTTT. Its translation is CASSSRTGVTEAFF.

The chain carries TRBV29-1 and TRBJ1-2, with TRBD1 matching over 8 bases. Unmatched junction bases numbered 6, after V lost 3 bases and J lost 6 bases. The CDR3 extends over 13 amino acids. Germline-derived CDR1 and CDR2 are SQVTM and ANQGSEA. The CDR3 sequence is CSVDAGGQDGYTF. The CDR3 DNA is TGCAGCGTTGATGCAGGGGGCCAAGATGGCTACACCTTC.

The chain recombines TRBV30 with TRBJ1-2; D uncertain. The V gene lost 4 bases and the J gene lost 2 bases, with 8 bases spanning the gap. CDR3 length: 12 residues. Germline CDR1 is GTSNPN and CDR2 is SVGIG (reference sequence). The CDR3 loop reads CAWTVGNYGYTF. CDR3 nucleotides: TGTGCCTGGACCGTGGGGAACTATGGCTACACCTTC.

The chain is built from TRBV29-1 and TRBJ1-3; a possible D gene is TRBD1 (6 bases). V was trimmed by 1 base and J by 0 bases, leaving 13 bases between them. Germline V gives CDR1 SQVTM, CDR2 ANQGSEA. The CDR3 is made up of 16 amino acids. The CDR3 region is CSVEGDTRFSGNTIYF. In DNA, the CDR3 is TGCAGCGTTGAAGGGGACACACGCTTCTCTGGAAACACCATATATTTT.

This chain connects TRBV5-1 to TRBJ1-4; D call uncertain. Germline CDR1 is SGHRS and CDR2 is YFSETQ. With 0 bases removed from V and 2 bases from J, the gap between germline ends came to 5 bases. CDR3 size: 14 residues. The CDR3 DNA follows: TGCGCCAGCAGCTTGGGACTGACTAATGAAAAACTGTTTTTT. Translated: CASSLGLTNEKLFF.

This clonotype was seen a single time. The chain is built from TRBV11-2 and TRBJ1-6, with 12 bases that match TRBD1. V gave up 1 base and J gave up 10 bases; unmatched junction bases: 5. CDR1 SGHAT and CDR2 FQNNGV come from the germline V gene. The CDR3 has 16 amino acids. CDR3 sequence reads: CASSLAGQGARSPLHF. As DNA, the CDR3 is TGTGCCAGCAGCTTAGCGGGACAGGGGGCGCGATCACCCCTCCACTTT.

This clonotype has a single count. This sequence joins TRBV5-1 and TRBJ1-6, with a possible D match to TRBD1 (5 bases). This CDR3 is built from 17 residues. In germline, CDR1 is SGHRS, CDR2 YFSETQ. V shed 0 bases and J shed 5 bases, with 15 bases lying between them. CDR3 loop: CASSLASAGQNNSPLHF. The CDR3 bases are TGCGCCAGCAGCTTGGCCTCGGCAGGGCAAAATAATTCACCCCTCCACTTT.